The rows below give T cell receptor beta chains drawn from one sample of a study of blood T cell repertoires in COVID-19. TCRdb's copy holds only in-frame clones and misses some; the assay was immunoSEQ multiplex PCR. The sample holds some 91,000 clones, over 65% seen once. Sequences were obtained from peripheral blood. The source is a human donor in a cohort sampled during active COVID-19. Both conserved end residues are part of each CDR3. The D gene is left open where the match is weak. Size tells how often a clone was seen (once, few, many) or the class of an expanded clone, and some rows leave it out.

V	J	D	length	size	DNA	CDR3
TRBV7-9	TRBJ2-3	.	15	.	TGTGCCAGCAGCTTCGGAAGGGGTCCCACAGATACGCAGTATTTT	CASSFGRGPTDTQYF
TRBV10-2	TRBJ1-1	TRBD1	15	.	TGCGCCAGCAGCCTGACCAGGGGGATGAACACTGAAGCTTTCTTT	CASSLTRGMNTEAFF
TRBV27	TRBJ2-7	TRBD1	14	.	TGTGCCAGCAGTTTGAACAGGGGGCGGAACGAGCAGTACTTC	CASSLNRGRNEQYF
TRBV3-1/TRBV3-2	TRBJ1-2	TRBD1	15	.	TGTGCCAGCAGCCAAGGGACAGGGAGTCGGAATGGCTACACCTTC	CASSQGTGSRNGYTF
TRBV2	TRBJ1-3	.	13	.	TGTGCCAGCCAACAGAGCTCTGGAAACACCATATATTTT	CASQQSSGNTIYF
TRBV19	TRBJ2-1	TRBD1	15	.	TGTGCCAGTAGATTACGGACAGGATCCTACAATGAGCAGTTCTTC	CASRLRTGSYNEQFF
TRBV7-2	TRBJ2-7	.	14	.	TGTGCCAGCAGCTTATTCAGGGGGACTGGGGAGCAGTACTTC	CASSLFRGTGEQYF
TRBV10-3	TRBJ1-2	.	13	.	TGTGCCATCACCCGAGACAAGGAAGAAGGCTACACCTTC	CAITRDKEEGYTF
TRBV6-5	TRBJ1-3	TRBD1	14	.	TGTGCCAGCAGCGCGACAGGGACTGGAAACACCATATATTTT	CASSATGTGNTIYF
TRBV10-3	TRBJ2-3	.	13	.	TGTGCCATCAGTGGGACAGTATCAGATACGCAGTATTTT	CAISGTVSDTQYF
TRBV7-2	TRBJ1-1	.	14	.	TGTGCCAGCAGAAGCGTAGGGGCCGGAACTGAAGCTTTCTTT	CASRSVGAGTEAFF
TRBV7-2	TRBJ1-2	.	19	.	TGTGCCAGCAGCTTAGCCCGTTCGTCGGGACTTCCAATTTTTAACGGGTACCCCTGG	CASSLARSSGLPIFNGYPW
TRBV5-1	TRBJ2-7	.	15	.	TGCGCCAGCAGCACTCCAGGACTAAGGGCCTACGAGCAGTACTTC	CASSTPGLRAYEQYF
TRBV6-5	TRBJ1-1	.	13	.	TGTGCCAGCAGTTTCCTAAGAAACACTGAAGCTTTCTTT	CASSFLRNTEAFF
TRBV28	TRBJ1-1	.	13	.	TGTGCCACCCTTCTACTATCGAACACTGAAGCTTTCTTT	CATLLLSNTEAFF
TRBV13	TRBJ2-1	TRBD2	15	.	TGTGCCAGCAGCTACGGGGGGAGCTCCTACAATGAGCAGTTCTTC	CASSYGGSSYNEQFF
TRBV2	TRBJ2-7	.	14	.	TGTGCCAGCAGTGCCGGGAGAGGATCCTACGAGCAGTACTTC	CASSAGRGSYEQYF
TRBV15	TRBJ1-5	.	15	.	TGTGCCACCAGCAGAGATGGCGGGGGCAATCAGCCCCAGCATTTT	CATSRDGGGNQPQHF
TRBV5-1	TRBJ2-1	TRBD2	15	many	TGCGCCAGCAGCCCAGCGGGGAGCTCCTACAATGAGCAGTTCTTC	CASSPAGSSYNEQFF
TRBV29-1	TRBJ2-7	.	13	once	TGCAGCGTTGGGGGCGGGGAAACCTACGAGCAGTACTTC	CSVGGGETYEQYF
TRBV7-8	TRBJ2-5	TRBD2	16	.	TGTGCCAGCAGCCGAGCCACTAGCGGGGGGCAAGAGACCCAGTACTTC	CASSRATSGGQETQYF
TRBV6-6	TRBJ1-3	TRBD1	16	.	TGTGCCAGCAGTTCCTATAGGGACAGCCGGGGAAACACCATATATTTT	CASSSYRDSRGNTIYF
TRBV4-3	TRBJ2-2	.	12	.	TGCGCCAGCAGCCAAGATTACGGGGAGCTGTTTTTT	CASSQDYGELFF
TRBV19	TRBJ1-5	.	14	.	TGTGCCAGTAGTAGGGACAACAACAATCAGCCCCAGCATTTT	CASSRDNNNQPQHF
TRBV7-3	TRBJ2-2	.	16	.	TGTGCCAGCAGCCAAATAACTAGCACTAACACCGGGGAGCTGTTTTTT	CASSQITSTNTGELFF
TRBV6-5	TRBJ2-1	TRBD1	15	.	TGTGCCAGCAGTTACAGGACAGGGGAGGACAATGAGCAGTTCTTC	CASSYRTGEDNEQFF
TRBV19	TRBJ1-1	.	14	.	TGTGCCAGTAAACAGGGTATTGCTCCCACTGAAGCTTTCTTT	CASKQGIAPTEAFF
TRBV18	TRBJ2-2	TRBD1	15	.	TGTGCCAGCTCACTTGGGACAGTGGCCCCCGGGGAGCTGTTTTTT	CASSLGTVAPGELFF
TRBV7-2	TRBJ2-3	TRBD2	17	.	TGTGCCAGCAGCCCCGGGACTAGCGGGGTGTCCGGAAATACGCAGTATTTT	CASSPGTSGVSGNTQYF
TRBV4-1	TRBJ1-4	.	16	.	TGCGCCAGCAGCTATCGTACGGGGGTAGTTAATGAAAAACTGTTTTTT	CASSYRTGVVNEKLFF
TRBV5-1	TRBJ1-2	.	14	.	TGCGCCAGCAGCCCGACCGACAGCCTCTATGGCTACACCTTC	CASSPTDSLYGYTF
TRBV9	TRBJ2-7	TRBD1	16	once	TGTGCCAGCAGCGAGGGGGACAGGGTACGAATCTACGAGCAGTACTTC	CASSEGDRVRIYEQYF
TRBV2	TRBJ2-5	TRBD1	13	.	TGTGCCAGCAGTGGTGACAGGGCAGAGACCCAGTACTTC	CASSGDRAETQYF
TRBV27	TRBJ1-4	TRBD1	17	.	TGTGCCAGCAGGGACAGGGGAGGGTTCGGGACTAATGAAAAACTGTTTTTT	CASRDRGGFGTNEKLFF
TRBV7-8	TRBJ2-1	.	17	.	TGTGCCAGCAGCTTAGCGGTCCCCAGGGCCACCTACAATGAGCAGTTCTTC	CASSLAVPRATYNEQFF
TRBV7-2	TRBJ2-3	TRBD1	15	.	TGTGCCAGCAGCTTATGGACAGGTCTGACAGATACGCAGTATTTT	CASSLWTGLTDTQYF
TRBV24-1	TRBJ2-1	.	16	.	TGTGCCACCAGTGATAGGGGGGGCCTTTCCCTCAATGAGCAGTTCTTC	CATSDRGGLSLNEQFF
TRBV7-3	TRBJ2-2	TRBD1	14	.	TGTGCCAGCAGCTCGGACAGGGGGACCGGGGAGCTGTTTTTT	CASSSDRGTGELFF
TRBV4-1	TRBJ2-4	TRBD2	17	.	TGCGCCAGCAGCCATCCGGGACTAGCGGGACCCAAAAACATTCAGTACTTC	CASSHPGLAGPKNIQYF
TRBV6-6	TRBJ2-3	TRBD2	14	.	TGTGCCAGCAGTTTAGCGGGGGGCACAGATACGCAGTATTTT	CASSLAGGTDTQYF
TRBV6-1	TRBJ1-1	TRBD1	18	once	TGTGCCAGCAGTGAAGCGGGAGACAGGGGTCCCTTGAACACTGAAGCTTTCTTT	CASSEAGDRGPLNTEAFF
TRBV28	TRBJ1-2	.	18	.	TGTGCCAGCAGCCCCACGGGGGGCACTAAAGGGGGTAACTATGGCTACACCTTC	CASSPTGGTKGGNYGYTF
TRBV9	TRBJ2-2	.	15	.	TGTGCCAGCAGCGTAGAAGAGGGGGACACCGGGGAGCTGTTTTTT	CASSVEEGDTGELFF
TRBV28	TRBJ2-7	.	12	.	TGTGCCAGCAGCTTCTCCTCCTACGAGCAGTACTTC	CASSFSSYEQYF
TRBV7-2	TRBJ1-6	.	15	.	TGTGCCAGCAGCTTAATCAGGGTGATCAATTCACCCCTCCACTTT	CASSLIRVINSPLHF
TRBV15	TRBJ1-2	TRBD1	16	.	TGTGCCACCAGCAGGGACAGGGGTAATCCGTCCTATGGCTACACCTTC	CATSRDRGNPSYGYTF